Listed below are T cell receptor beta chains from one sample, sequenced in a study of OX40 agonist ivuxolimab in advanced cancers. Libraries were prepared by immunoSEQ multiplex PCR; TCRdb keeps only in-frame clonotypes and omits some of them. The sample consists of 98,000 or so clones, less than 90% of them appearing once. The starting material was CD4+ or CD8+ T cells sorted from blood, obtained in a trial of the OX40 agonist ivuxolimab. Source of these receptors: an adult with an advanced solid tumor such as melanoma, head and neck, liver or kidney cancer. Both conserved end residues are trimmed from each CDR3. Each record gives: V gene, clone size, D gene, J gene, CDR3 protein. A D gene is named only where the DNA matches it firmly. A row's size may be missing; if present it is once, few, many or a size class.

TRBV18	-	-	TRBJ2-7	ASSPSLEEQY
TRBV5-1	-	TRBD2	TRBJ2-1	ASSLSAGGPRI
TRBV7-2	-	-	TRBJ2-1	ASSPYNEQF
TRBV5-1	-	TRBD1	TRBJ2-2	ASSTGTVNTGELF
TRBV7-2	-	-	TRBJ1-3	ASSFGQLGNTIY
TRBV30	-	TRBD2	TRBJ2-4	AWGLAEAKNIQY
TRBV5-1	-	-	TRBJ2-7	ASSLGFSYEQY
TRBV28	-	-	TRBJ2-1	ASGVEYEQF
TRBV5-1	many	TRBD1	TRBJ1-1	ASSFGQGGEAF
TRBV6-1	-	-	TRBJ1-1	ASSTRQAAF
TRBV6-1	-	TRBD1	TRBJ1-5	ASTRGQGSNQPQH
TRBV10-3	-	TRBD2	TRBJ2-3	AIRLAGEDTQY
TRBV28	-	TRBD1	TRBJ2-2	AAQGLGGELF
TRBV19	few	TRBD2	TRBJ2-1	ASRSGRGVNEQF
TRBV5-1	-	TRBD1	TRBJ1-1	ASSLGQAMNTEAF
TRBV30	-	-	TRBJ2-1	AWSVGGEQF
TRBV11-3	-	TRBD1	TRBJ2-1	ASSFGTGGSNEQF
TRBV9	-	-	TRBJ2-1	ASSVEAGHSYNEQF